This T cell receptor (beta chain) was sequenced for a study of cytomegalovirus exposure and HLA in healthy donors. Looking at the study overall: The roughly 120 validation repertoires matched the approximately 700 first-cohort repertoires in platform, a later analysis reported.

Assay used: immunoSEQ multiplex PCR; TCRdb lists only in-frame clones, some missing. The sample records about 330,000 clones, about nine tenths being singletons. This clone was counted a few times. Its matching antigen is unknown. General study findings and limits: The study put 150 or so TCR beta chains on its list as cytomegalovirus-associated. Some public TCRs appeared in many individuals, while most sequences were rare.

Per germline, CDR1 MNHNS and CDR2 SASEGT. Trimming stripped 1 base from V and 4 bases from J, with 8 bases between. The CDR3 totals 14 residues. The sequence derives from a woman aged 25 to 45 in good health and CMV-seropositive. Sequences were obtained from PBMCs. The chain couples TRBV6-1 to TRBJ1-5, with a weak D call TRBD1 (5 bases). In DNA, the CDR3 is TGTGCCAGCAGTGAAGTGGCAGGGAATCAGCCCCAGCATTTT. Translating gives CASSEVAGNQPQHF.